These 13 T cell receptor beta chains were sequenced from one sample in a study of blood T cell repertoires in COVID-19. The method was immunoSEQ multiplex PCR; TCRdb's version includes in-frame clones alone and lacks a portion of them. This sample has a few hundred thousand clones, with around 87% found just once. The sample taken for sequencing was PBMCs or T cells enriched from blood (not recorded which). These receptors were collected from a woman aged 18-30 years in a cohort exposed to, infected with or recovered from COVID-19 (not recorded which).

The CDR3 DNA is TGTGCCACCAGTATAGGGGATGTGAACACTGAAGCTTTCTTT. It encodes CATSIGDVNTEAFF. This sequence joins TRBV24-1 and TRBJ1-1; possible D gene TRBD1, 5 bases. CDR1 is KGHDR, CDR2 SFDVKD, per germline. This CDR3 region has 14 residues. V lost 6 bases, J lost 0 bases, and 10 bases lay in between.

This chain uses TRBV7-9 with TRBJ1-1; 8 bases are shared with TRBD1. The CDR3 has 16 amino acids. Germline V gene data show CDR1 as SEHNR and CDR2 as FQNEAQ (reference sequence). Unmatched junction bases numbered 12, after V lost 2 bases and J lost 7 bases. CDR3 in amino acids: CASSLIPDRERHEAFF. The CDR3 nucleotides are TGTGCCAGCAGCTTAATCCCGGACAGGGAAAGACATGAAGCTTTCTTT.

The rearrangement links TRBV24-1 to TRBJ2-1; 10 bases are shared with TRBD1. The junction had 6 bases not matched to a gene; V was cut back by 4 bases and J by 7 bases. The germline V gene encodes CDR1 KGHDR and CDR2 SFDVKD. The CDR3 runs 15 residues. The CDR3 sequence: CATSDTGTGVNEQFF. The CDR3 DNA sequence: TGTGCCACCAGTGACACCGGGACAGGGGTGAATGAGCAGTTCTTC.

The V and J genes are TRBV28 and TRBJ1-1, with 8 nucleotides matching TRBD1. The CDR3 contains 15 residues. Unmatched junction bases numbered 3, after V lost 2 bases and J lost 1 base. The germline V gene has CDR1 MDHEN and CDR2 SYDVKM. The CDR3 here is CASSLEGQENTEAFF. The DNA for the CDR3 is TGTGCCAGCAGTTTAGAGGGACAGGAGAACACTGAAGCTTTCTTT.

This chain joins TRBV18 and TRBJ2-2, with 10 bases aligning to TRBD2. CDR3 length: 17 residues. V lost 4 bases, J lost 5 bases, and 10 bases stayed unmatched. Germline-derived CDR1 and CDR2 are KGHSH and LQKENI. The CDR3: CASSLPPSGSNTGELFF. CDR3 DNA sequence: TGTGCCAGCTCACTTCCACCTAGCGGGAGTAATACCGGGGAGCTGTTTTTT.

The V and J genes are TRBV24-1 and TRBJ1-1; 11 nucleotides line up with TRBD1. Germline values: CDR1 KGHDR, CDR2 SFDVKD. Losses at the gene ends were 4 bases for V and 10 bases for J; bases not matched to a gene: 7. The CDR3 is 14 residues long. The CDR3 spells CATSEIGQGAGAFF. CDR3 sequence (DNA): TGTGCCACCAGTGAAATAGGACAGGGGGCTGGAGCTTTCTTT.

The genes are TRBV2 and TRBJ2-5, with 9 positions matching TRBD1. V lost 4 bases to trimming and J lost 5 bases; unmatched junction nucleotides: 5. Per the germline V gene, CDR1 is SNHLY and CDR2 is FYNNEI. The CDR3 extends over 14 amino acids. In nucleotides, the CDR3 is TGTGCCAGCAGTGCCGGGACAGGGTGGGAGACCCAGTACTTC. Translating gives CASSAGTGWETQYF. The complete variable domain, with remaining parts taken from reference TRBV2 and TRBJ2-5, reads EPEVTQTPSHQVTQMGQEVILRCVPISNHLYFYWYRQILGQKVEFLVSFYNNEISEKSEIFDDQFSVERPDGSNFTLKIRSTKLEDSAMYFCASSAGTGWETQYFGPGTRLLVL.

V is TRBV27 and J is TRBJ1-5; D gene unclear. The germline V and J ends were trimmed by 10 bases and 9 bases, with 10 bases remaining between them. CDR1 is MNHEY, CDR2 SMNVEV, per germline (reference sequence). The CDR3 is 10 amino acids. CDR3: CATRGWPQHF. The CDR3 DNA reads TGTGCCACCCGAGGTTGGCCCCAGCATTTT.

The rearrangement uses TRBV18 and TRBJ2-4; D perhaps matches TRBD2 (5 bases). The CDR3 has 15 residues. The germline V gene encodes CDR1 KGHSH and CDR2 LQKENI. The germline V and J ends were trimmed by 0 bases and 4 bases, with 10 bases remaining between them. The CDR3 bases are TGTGCCAGCTCACCACCGGAGGCCAGTAAAAACATTCAGTACTTC. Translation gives CASSPPEASKNIQYF.

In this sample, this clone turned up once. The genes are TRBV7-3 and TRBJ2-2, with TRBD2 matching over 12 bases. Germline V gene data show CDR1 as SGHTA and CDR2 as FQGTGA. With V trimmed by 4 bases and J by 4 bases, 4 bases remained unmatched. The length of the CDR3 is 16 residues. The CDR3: CASSSSSGGATGELFF. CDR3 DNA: TGTGCCAGCAGCTCCTCTAGCGGGGGGGCCACCGGGGAGCTGTTTTTT.

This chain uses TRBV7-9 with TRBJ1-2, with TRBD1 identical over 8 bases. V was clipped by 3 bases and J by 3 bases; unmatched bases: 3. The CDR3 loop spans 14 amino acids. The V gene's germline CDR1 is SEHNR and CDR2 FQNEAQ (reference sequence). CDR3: CASSFLGQDYGYTF. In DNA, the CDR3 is TGTGCCAGCAGCTTTTTGGGACAGGACTATGGCTACACCTTC.

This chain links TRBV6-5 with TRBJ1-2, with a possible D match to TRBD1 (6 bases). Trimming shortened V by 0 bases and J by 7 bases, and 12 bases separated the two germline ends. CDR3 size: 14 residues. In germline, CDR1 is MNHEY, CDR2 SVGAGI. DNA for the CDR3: TGTGCCAGCAGTTACTCGACGTCAGGGGTTGGCTACACCTTC. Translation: CASSYSTSGVGYTF.

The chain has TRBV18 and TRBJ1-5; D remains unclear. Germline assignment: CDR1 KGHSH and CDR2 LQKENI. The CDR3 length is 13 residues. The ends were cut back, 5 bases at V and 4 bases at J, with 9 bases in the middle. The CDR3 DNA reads TGTGCCAGCTCAAGCGGCAGAAATCAGCCCCAGCATTTT. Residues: CASSSGRNQPQHF.